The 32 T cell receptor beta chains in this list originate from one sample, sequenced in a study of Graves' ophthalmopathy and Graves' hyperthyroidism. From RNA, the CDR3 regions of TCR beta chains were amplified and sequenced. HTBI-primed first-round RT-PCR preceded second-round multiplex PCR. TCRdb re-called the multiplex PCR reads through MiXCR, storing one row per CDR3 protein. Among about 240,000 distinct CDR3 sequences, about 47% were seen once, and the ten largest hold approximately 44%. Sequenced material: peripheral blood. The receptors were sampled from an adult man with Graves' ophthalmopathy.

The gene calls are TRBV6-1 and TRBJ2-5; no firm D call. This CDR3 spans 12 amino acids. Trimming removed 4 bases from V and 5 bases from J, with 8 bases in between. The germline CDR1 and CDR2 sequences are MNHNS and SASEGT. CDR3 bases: TGTGCCAGCAGTGTTGACGGGGAGACCCAGTACTTC. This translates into CASSVDGETQYF.

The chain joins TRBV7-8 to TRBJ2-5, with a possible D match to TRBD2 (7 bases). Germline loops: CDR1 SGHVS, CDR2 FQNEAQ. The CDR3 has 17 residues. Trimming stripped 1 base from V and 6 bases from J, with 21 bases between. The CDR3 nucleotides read TGTGCCAGCAGCTTAGAGGTGGGGGGGGGCCTTCTAAAGACCCAGTACTTC. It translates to CASSLEVGGGLLKTQYF.

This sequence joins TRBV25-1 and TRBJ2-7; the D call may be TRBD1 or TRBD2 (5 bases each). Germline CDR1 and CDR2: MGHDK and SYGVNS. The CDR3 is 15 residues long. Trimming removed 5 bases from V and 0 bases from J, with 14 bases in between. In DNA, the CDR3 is TGTGCCAGCAGTAGAACCGGGGCCTTCTCCTACGAGCAGTACTTC. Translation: CASSRTGAFSYEQYF.

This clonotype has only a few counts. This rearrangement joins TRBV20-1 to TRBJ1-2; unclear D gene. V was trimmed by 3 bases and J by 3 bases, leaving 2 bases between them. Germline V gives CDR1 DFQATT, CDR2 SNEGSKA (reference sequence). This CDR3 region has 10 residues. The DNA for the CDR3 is TGCAGTGCTAGTGACTATGGCTACACCTTC. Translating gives CSASDYGYTF.

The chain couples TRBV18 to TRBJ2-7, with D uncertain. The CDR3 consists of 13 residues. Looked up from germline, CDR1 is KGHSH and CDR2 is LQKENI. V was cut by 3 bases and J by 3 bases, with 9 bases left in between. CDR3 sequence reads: CASSPSRRYEQYF. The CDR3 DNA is TGTGCCAGCTCACCTTCAAGGCGCTACGAGCAGTACTTC.

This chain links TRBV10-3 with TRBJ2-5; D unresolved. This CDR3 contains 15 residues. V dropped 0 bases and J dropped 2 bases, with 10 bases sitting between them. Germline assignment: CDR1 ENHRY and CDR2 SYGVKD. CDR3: CAISESLLGQETQYF. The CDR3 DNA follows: TGTGCCATCAGTGAGTCTTTGCTGGGTCAAGAGACCCAGTACTTC.

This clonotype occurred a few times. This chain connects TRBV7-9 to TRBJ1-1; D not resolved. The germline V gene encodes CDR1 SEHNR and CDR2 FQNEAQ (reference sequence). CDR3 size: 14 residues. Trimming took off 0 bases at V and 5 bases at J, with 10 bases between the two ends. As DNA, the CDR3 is TGTGCCAGCAGCTTAGCCCAAAAGGTTACTGAAGCTTTCTTT. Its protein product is CASSLAQKVTEAFF.

The CDR3 DNA reads TGTGCCAGCAGTGAACAGGGGAGGGGGAACACTGAAGCTTTCTTT. As protein: CASSEQGRGNTEAFF. The rearrangement links TRBV2 to TRBJ1-1, with a weak D call TRBD1 (6 bases). The CDR3 covers 15 residues. Germline V lookup: CDR1 SNHLY, CDR2 FYNNEI. The ends were cut back, 2 bases at V and 1 base at J, with 11 bases in the middle.

The CDR3: CASNSGGSSYEQYF. The CDR3 DNA reads as TGTGCCAGCAATAGCGGGGGTAGCTCCTACGAGCAGTACTTC. V and J are TRBV6-1 and TRBJ2-7; 9 positions match TRBD2. J lost 0 bases, V lost 7 bases, and 4 bases had no gene match. This CDR3 region has 14 residues. The germline V gene has CDR1 MNHNS and CDR2 SASEGT.

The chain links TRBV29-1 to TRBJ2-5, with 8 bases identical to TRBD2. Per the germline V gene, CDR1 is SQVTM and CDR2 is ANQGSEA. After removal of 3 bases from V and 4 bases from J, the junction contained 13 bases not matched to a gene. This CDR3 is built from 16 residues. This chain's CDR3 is CSVDPGGGPVGETQYF. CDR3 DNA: TGCAGCGTTGATCCCGGGGGGGGCCCTGTTGGAGAGACCCAGTACTTC.

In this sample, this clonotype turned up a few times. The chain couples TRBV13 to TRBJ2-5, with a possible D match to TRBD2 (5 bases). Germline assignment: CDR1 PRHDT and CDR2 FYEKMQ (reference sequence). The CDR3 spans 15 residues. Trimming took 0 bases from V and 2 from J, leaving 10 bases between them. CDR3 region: CASSLGLAQQETQYF. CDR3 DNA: TGTGCCAGCAGCTTAGGCTTAGCGCAGCAAGAGACCCAGTACTTC.

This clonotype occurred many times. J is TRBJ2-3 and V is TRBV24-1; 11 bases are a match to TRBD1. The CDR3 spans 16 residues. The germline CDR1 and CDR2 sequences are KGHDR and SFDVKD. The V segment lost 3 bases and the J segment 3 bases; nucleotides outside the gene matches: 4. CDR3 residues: CATSDRTGGRTDTQYF. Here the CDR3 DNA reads TGTGCCACCAGTGATCGGACAGGGGGCAGAACAGATACGCAGTATTTT.

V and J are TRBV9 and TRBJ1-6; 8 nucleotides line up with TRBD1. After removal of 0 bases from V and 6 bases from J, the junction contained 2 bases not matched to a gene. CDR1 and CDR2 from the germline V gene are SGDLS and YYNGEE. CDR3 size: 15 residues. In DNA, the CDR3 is TGTGCCAGCAGCGTAGGAGGACAGGGTAATTCACCCCTCCACTTT. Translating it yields CASSVGGQGNSPLHF.

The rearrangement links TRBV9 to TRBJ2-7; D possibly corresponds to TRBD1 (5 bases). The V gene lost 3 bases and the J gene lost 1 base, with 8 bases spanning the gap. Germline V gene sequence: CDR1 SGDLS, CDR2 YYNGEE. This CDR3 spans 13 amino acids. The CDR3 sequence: CASSGQLSYEQYF. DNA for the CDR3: TGTGCCAGCAGCGGACAGCTTTCCTACGAGCAGTACTTC.

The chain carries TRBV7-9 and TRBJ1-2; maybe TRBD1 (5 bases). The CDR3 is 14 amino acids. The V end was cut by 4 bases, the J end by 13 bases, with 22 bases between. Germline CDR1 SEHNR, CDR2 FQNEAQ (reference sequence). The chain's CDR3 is CASSSLVHTQARTF. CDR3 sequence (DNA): TGTGCCAGCAGCTCCTTGGTTCACACACAGGCTCGCACCTTC.

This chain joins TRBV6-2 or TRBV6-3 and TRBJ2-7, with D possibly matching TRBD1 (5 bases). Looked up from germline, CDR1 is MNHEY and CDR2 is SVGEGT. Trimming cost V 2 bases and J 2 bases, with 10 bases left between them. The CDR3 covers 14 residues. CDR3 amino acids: CASSYPGQTYEQYF. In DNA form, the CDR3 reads TGTGCCAGCAGTTACCCCGGACAAACCTACGAGCAGTACTTC.

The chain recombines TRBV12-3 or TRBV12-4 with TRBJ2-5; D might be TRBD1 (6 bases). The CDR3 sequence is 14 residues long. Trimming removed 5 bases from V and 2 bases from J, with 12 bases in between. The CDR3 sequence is CASSNRDNQETQYF. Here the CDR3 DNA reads TGTGCCAGCAGTAACCGGGACAATCAAGAGACCCAGTACTTC.

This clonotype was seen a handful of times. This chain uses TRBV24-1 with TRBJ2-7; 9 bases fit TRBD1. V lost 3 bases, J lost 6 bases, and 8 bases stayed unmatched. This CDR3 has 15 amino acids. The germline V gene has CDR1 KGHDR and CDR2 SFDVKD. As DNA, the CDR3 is TGTGCCACCAGTGATCCCGGGACAGGGAATAGCGAGCAGTACTTC. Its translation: CATSDPGTGNSEQYF.

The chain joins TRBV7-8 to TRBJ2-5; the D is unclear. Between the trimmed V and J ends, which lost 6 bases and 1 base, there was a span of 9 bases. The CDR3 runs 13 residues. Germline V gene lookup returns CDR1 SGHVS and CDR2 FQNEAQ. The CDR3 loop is CASSLSRQETQYF. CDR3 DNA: TGTGCCAGCAGTTTATCCCGCCAAGAGACCCAGTACTTC.

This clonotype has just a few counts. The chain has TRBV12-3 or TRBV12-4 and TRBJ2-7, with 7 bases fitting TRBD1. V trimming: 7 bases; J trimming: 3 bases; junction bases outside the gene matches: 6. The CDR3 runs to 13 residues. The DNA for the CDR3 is TGTGCCAGCAAGCTGACAGGGAACTACGAGCAGTACTTC. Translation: CASKLTGNYEQYF.

The CDR3 sequence is CASSEWTSGAGRYF. The CDR3 DNA is TGTGCCAGCAGTGAATGGACTAGCGGCGCCGGGCGGTACTTC. This chain joins TRBV2 and TRBJ2-5; 10 nucleotides match TRBD2. J lost 13 bases, V lost 2 bases, and 10 bases had no gene match. This CDR3 region has 14 residues. CDR1 is SNHLY and CDR2 is FYNNEI in the germline V gene.

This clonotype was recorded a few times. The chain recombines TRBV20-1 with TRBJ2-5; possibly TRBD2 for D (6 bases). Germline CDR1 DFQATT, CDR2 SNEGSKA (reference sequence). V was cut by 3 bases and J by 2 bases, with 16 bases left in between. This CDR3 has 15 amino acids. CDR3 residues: CSASGHMRGQETQYF. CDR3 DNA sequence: TGCAGTGCTAGCGGTCATATGCGGGGACAAGAGACCCAGTACTTC.

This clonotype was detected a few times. CDR3 nucleotide sequence: TGCAGTGCTACTCCCGGGACAGGGGAGGCTCAGCCCCAGCATTTT. It yields the protein CSATPGTGEAQPQHF. The chain carries TRBV20-1 and TRBJ1-5; 10 bases are a match to TRBD1. V lost 4 bases to trimming and J lost 6 bases; unmatched junction nucleotides: 9. The CDR3 has 15 amino acids. Germline V gene data show CDR1 as DFQATT and CDR2 as SNEGSKA (reference sequence).

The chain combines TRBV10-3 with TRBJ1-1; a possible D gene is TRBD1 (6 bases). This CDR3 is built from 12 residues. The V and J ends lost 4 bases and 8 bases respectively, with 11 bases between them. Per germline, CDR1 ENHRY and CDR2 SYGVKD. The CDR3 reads CAISGGGQEAFF. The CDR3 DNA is TGTGCCATCAGTGGGGGTGGACAGGAAGCTTTCTTT.

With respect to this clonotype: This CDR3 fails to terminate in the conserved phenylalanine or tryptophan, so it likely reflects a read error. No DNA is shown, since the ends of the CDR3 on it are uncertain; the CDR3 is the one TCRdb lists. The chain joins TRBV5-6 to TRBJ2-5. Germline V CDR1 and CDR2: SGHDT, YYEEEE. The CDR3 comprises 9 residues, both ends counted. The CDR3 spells CASSQDSAT.

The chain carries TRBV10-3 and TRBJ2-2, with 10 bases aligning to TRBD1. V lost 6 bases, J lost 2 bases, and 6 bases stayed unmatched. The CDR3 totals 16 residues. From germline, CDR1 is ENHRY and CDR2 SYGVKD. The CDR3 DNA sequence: TGTGCCATCAGCCTGGGACAGGGGACAAACACCGGGGAGCTGTTTTTT. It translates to CAISLGQGTNTGELFF.

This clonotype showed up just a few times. CDR3 in amino acids: CATNLGGSGYTF. Written as DNA, the CDR3 is TGCGCCACCAATTTGGGCGGAAGTGGCTACACCTTC. V is TRBV5-1 and J is TRBJ1-2; the D is unclear. Germline values: CDR1 SGHRS, CDR2 YFSETQ. CDR3 length: 12 residues. Trimming left V 9 bases short and J 7 bases short, with 16 bases between.

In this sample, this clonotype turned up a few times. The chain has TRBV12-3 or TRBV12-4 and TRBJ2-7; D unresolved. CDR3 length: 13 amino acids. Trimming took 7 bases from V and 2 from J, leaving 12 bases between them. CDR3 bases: TGTGCCAGCACCACGACCCCGACCTACGAGCAGTACTTC. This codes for CASTTTPTYEQYF.

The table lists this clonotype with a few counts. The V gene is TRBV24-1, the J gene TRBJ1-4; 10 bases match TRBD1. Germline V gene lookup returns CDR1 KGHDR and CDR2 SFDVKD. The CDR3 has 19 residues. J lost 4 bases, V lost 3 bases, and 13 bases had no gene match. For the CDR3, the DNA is TGTGCCACCAGTGATGGATCCTGGGACAGGGGAAAAAATAATGAAAAACTGTTTTTT. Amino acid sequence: CATSDGSWDRGKNNEKLFF.

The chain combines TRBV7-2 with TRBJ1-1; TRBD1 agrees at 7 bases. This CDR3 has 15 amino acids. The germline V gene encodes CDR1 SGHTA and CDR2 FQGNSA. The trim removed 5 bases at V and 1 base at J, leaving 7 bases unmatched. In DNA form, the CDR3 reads TGTGCCAGCAGCCTCCTCAGGGGGAGGAACACTGAAGCTTTCTTT. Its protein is CASSLLRGRNTEAFF.

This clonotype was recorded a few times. The CDR3 sequence is CASSYSRQKETQYF. The DNA of the CDR3 is TGTGCCAGCAGTTACTCGAGACAGAAAGAGACCCAGTACTTC. The chain joins TRBV6-6 to TRBJ2-5; D possibly corresponds to TRBD1 (5 bases). Germline V CDR1 and CDR2: MNHNY, SVGAGI (reference sequence). V dropped 0 bases and J dropped 3 bases, with 8 bases sitting between them. The CDR3 spans 14 residues.

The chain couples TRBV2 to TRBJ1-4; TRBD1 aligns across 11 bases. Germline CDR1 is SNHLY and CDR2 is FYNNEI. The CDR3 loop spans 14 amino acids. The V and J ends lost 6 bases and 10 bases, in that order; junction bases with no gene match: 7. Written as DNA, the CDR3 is TGTGCCAGCAGGACCGGGACAGGGGGGGCAAAACTGTTTTTT. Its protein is CASRTGTGGAKLFF.